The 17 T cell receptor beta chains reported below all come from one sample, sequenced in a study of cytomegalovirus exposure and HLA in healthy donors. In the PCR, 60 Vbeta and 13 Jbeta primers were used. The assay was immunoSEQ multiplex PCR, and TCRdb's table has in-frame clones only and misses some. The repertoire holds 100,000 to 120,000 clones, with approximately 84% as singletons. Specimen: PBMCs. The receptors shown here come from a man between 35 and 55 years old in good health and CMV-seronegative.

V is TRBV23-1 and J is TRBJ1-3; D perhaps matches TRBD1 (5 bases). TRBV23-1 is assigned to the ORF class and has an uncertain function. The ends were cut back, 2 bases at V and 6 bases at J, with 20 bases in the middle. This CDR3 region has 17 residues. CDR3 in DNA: TGCGCCAGCAGTCAAGATGATAAGGGGTGGTGGTTAAACACCATATATTTT. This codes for CASSQDDKGWWLNTIYF.

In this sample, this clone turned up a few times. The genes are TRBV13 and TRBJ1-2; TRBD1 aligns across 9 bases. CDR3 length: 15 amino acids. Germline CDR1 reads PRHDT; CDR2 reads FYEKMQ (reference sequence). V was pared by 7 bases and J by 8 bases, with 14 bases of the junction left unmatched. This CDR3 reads CASTIIAGQGYGYTF. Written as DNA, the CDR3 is TGTGCCAGCACCATAATTGCGGGACAGGGTTACGGCTACACCTTC.

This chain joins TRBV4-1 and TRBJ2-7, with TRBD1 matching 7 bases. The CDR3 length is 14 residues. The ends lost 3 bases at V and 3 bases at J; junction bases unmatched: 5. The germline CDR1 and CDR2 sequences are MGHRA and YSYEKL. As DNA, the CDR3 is TGCGCCAGCAGCCAGGCCGGGACAGACTACGAGCAGTACTTC. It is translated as CASSQAGTDYEQYF.

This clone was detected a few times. In DNA, the CDR3 is TGTGCCAGCAGCTTCGGCAGATCACAGGACTATGGCTACACCTTC. This sequence encodes CASSFGRSQDYGYTF. This chain joins TRBV7-9 and TRBJ1-2, with D perhaps matching TRBD1 (5 bases). Trimming took off 3 bases at V and 3 bases at J, with 14 bases between the two ends. The CDR3 consists of 15 residues. The germline V gene encodes CDR1 SEHNR and CDR2 FQNEAQ (reference sequence). The whole variable domain, filled in from reference TRBV7-9 and TRBJ1-2, reads DTGVSQNPRHKITKRGQNVTFRCDPISEHNRLYWYRQTLGQGPEFLTYFQNEAQLEKSRLLSDRFSAERPKGSFSTLEIQRTEQGDSAMYLCASSFGRSQDYGYTFGSGTRLTVV.

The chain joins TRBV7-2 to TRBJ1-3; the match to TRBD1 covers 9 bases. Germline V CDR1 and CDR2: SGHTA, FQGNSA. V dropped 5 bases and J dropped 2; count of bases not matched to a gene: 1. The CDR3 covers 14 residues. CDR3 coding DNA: TGTGCCAGCAGCAGGGACAGGGCTGGAAACACCATATATTTT. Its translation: CASSRDRAGNTIYF. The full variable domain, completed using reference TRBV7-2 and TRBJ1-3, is GAGVSQSPSNKVTEKGKDVELRCDPISGHTALYWYRQSLGQGLEFLIYFQGNSAPDKSGLPSDRFSAERTGGSVSTLTIQRTQQEDSAVYLCASSRDRAGNTIYFGEGSWLTVV.

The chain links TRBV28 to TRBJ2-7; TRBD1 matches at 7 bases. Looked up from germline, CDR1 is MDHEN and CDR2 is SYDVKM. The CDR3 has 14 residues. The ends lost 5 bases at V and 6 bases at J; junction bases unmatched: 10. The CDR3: CASSPSGQLLEQYF. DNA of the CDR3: TGTGCCAGCAGTCCTTCGGGACAGCTTCTCGAGCAGTACTTC.

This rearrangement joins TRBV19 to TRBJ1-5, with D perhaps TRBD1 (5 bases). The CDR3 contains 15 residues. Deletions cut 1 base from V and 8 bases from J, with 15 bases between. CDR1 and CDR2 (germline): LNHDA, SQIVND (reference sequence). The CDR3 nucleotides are TGTGCCAGTAGTATAGCTTGGGACGGGGGGAAGCCCCAGCATTTT. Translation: CASSIAWDGGKPQHF.

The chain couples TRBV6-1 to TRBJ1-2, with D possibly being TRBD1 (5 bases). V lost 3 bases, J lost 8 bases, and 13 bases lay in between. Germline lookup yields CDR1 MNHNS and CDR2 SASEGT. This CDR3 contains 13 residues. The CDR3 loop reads CASSEQGWRGYTF. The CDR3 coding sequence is TGTGCCAGCAGTGAGCAGGGTTGGCGGGGCTACACCTTC.

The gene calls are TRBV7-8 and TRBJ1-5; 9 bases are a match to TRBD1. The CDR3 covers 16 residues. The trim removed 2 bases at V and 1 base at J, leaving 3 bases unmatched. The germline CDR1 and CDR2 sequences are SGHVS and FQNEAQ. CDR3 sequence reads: CASSLNRGLSNQPQHF. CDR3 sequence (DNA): TGTGCCAGCAGCTTAAACAGGGGGCTGAGCAATCAGCCCCAGCATTTT.

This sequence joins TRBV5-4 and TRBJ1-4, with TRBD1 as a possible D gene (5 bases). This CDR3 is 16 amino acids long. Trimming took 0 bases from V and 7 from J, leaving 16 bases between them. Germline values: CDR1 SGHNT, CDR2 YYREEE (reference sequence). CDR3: CASSLGAGGTGEKLFF. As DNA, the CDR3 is TGTGCCAGCAGCTTGGGGGCGGGGGGTACTGGTGAAAAACTGTTTTTT.

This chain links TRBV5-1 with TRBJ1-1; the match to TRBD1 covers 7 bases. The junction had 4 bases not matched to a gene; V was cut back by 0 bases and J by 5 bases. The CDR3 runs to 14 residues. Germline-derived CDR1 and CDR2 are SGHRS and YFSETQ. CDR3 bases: TGCGCCAGCAGCTTGGACAGGGGTGTAACTGAAGCTTTCTTT. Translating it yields CASSLDRGVTEAFF.

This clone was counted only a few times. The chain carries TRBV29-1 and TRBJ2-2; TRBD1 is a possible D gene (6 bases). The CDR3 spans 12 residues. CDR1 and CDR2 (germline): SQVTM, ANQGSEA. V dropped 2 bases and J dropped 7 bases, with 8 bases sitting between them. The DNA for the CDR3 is TGCAGCGTTGAAACAGGGTTCGGGGAGCTGTTTTTT. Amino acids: CSVETGFGELFF.

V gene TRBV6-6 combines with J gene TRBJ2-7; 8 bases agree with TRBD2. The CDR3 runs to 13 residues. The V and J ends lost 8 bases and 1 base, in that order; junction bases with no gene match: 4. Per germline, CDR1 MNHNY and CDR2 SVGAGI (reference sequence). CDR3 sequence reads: CASRRGGSYEQYF. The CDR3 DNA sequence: TGTGCCAGCCGTCGGGGGGGTTCCTACGAGCAGTACTTC.

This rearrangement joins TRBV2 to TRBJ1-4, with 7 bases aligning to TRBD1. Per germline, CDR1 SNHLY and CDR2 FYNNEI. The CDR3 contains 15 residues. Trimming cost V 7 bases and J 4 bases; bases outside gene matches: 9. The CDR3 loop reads CASNRLGQLNEKLFF. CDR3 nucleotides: TGTGCCAGCAACCGTCTGGGACAGCTTAATGAAAAACTGTTTTTT.

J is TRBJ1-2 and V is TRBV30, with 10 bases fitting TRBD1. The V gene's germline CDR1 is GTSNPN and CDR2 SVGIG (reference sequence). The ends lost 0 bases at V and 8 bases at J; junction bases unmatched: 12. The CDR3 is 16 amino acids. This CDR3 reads CAWSVQGSGTGAGYTF. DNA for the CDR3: TGTGCCTGGAGTGTACAAGGCTCCGGGACAGGGGCCGGCTACACCTTC.

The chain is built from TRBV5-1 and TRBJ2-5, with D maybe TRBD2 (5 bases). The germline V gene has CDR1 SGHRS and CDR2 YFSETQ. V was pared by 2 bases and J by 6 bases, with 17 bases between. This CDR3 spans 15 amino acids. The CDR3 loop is CASSFTGWVGKTQYF. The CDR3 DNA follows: TGCGCCAGCAGCTTTACGGGATGGGTCGGGAAGACCCAGTACTTC.

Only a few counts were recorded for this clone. The CDR3 bases are TGCGCCAGCAGCCAGAGGACAGGGTTTGGAGATACGCAGTATTTT. This encodes CASSQRTGFGDTQYF. The chain links TRBV4-3 to TRBJ2-3; TRBD1 matches at 8 bases. V was pared by 3 bases and J by 5 bases, with 7 bases of the junction left unmatched. From germline, CDR1 is LGHNA and CDR2 YSLEER. The CDR3 is made up of 15 amino acids.